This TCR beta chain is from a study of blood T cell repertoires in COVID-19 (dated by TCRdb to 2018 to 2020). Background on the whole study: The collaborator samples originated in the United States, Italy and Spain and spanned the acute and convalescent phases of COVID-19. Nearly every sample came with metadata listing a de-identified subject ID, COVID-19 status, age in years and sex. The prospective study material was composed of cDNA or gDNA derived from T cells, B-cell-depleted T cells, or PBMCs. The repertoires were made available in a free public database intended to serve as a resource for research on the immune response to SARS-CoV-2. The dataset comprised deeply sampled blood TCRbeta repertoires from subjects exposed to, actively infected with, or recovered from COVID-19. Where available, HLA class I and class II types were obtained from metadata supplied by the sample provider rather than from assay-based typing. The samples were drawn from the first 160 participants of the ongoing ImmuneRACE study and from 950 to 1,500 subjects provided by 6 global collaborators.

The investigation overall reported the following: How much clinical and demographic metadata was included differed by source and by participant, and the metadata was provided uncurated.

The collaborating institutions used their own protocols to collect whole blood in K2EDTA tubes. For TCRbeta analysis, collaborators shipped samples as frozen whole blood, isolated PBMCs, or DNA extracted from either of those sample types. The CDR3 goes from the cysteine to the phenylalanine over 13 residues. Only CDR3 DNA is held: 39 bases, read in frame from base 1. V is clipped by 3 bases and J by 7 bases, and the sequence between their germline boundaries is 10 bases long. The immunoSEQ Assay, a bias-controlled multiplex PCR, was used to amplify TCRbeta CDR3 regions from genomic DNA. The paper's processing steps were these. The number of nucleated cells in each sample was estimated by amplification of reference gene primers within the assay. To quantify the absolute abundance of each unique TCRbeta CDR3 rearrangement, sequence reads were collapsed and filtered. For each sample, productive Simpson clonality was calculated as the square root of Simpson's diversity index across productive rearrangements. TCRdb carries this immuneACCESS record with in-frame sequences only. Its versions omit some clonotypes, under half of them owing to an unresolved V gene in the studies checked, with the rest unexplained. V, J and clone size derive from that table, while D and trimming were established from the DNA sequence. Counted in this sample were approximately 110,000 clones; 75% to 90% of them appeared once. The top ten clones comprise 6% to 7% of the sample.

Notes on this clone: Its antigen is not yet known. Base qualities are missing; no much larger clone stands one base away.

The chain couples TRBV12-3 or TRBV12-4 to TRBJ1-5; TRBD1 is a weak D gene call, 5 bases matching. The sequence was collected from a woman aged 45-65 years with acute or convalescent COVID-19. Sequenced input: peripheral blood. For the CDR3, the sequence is CASSFDSRQPQHF. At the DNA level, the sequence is TGTGCCAGCAGTTTTGACAGTCGGCAGCCCCAGCATTTT.